This T cell receptor (beta chain) was found in a study of beta chain features in type 1 diabetes. The overall study: Healthy donors and patients showed comparable age, gender and cell yields. Findings of the study overall: A moderate, significant TCRB CDR3 shortening appeared in type 1 diabetes across four CD4+ subsets. Since sequencing was performed on cDNA, cells with high TCR expression could be over-represented.

Post-sort purity exceeded 98% for all sorted populations. As concerns this clone: As yet, its antigen is unknown.

Every bit of the isolated RNA underwent reverse transcription, so sequencing read expressed TCRB transcripts. Measured with immunoSEQ multiplex PCR; TCRdb has only the in-frame clones, and not every one. The table records about 44,000 clones, approximately 70% of them present only once. Per the germline V gene, CDR1 is MDHEN and CDR2 is SYDVKM. The CDR3 is 12 residues long. The V gene lost 6 bases and the J gene lost 0 bases, with 6 bases spanning the gap. The clonotype was recovered from a woman in her late teens or twenties with type 1 diabetes. Sample: Tregs from blood. The V gene is TRBV28, the J gene TRBJ2-7; no firm D call. The CDR3 loop reads CASSPNSYEQYF. For the CDR3, the DNA is TGTGCCAGCAGCCCAAACTCCTACGAGCAGTACTTC.